Presented here are 30 T cell receptor beta chains from one specimen sequenced in a study of blood T cell repertoires in COVID-19. Sequenced by immunoSEQ multiplex PCR; TCRdb stores in-frame clones only, minus some. Among 100,000 to 150,000 clones listed, around 86% were seen once. Sequenced sample: peripheral blood. The receptors come from a woman aged 70-85 years with acute or convalescent COVID-19.

This chain uses TRBV4-1 with TRBJ1-2; no clear D gene. V lost 4 bases to trimming and J lost 4 bases, with 16 bases between them. Per the germline V gene, CDR1 is MGHRA and CDR2 is YSYEKL. This CDR3 comprises 15 residues. CDR3 in amino acids: CASSPVGASAYGYTF. The CDR3 bases are TGCGCCAGCAGCCCCGTTGGAGCGTCGGCCTATGGCTACACCTTC.

CDR3: CASSLSQVYGYTF. In DNA, the CDR3 is TGTGCCAGCAGCTTATCACAAGTCTATGGCTACACCTTC. This rearrangement joins TRBV13 to TRBJ1-2; D is unclear. The V and J ends lost 2 bases and 4 bases respectively, with 8 bases between them. This CDR3 region has 13 residues. Germline V gives CDR1 PRHDT, CDR2 FYEKMQ (reference sequence).

CDR3 bases: TGCGCCAGCAGCTTATCCGGGACTAGGATCTACAATGAGCAGTTCTTC. Residues: CASSLSGTRIYNEQFF. The J gene is TRBJ2-1, the V gene TRBV5-1; TRBD2 matches 8 bases. V dropped 2 bases and J dropped 3; count of bases not matched to a gene: 7. The germline V gene encodes CDR1 SGHRS and CDR2 YFSETQ. The CDR3 consists of 16 residues.

This clone appeared once. The V and J genes are TRBV7-2 and TRBJ1-3; tentatively, D is TRBD1 (5 bases). This CDR3 spans 16 amino acids. The germline gives CDR1 SGHTA, CDR2 FQGNSA. The ends were cut back, 1 base at V and 0 bases at J, with 10 bases in the middle. The CDR3 nucleotides read TGTGCCAGCAGCTTAGGGGGCGCGCTCTCTGGAAACACCATATATTTT. Its translation: CASSLGGALSGNTIYF.

The rearrangement uses TRBV5-1 and TRBJ1-2; 11 bases are a match to TRBD1. Unmatched junction bases numbered 4, after V lost 5 bases and J lost 1 base. Germline V gives CDR1 SGHRS, CDR2 YFSETQ. The CDR3 runs to 15 residues. The CDR3 loop reads CASRPGQGGNYGYTF. In DNA form, the CDR3 reads TGCGCCAGCAGGCCGGGACAGGGGGGTAACTATGGCTACACCTTC.

This clone has only a few counts. The V call is TRBV11-3, the J call TRBJ1-1; perhaps TRBD1 as D (5 bases). V lost 4 bases to trimming and J lost 0 bases, with 6 bases between them. Looked up from germline, CDR1 is SGHNT and CDR2 is YENEEA. This CDR3 has 13 amino acids. CDR3: CASSSQVNTEAFF. The CDR3 coding sequence is TGTGCCAGCAGCTCACAGGTGAACACTGAAGCTTTCTTT.

The V call is TRBV9, the J call TRBJ1-2; 7 nucleotides match TRBD1. CDR1 and CDR2 from the germline V gene are SGDLS and YYNGEE. The CDR3 totals 16 residues. V was clipped by 0 bases and J by 1 base; unmatched bases: 6. The CDR3 DNA is TGTGCCAGCAGCGTAGTGGGGACAGCCTTTAACTATGGCTACACCTTC. Residues: CASSVVGTAFNYGYTF. Combining the CDR3 with reference TRBV9 and TRBJ1-2 gives the whole variable domain DSGVTQTPKHLITATGQRVTLRCSPRSGDLSVYWYQQSLDQGLQFLIQYYNGEERAKGNILERFSAQQFPDLHSELNLSSLELGDSALYFCASSVVGTAFNYGYTFGSGTRLTVV.

The chain couples TRBV6-2 or TRBV6-3 to TRBJ2-3; TRBD1 matches 9 bases. J gave up 5 bases and V 5 bases, and 8 bases lay outside the gene matches. Germline values: CDR1 MNHEY, CDR2 SVGEGT. The CDR3 runs to 15 residues. The CDR3 DNA reads TGTGCCAGCAGTACCCGACAGGGGGATTTAGATACGCAGTATTTT. As protein: CASSTRQGDLDTQYF.

The chain couples TRBV18 to TRBJ1-4, with D perhaps TRBD1 (5 bases). The CDR3 is made up of 14 amino acids. V was trimmed by 6 bases and J by 1 base, leaving 9 bases between them. Germline V gives CDR1 KGHSH, CDR2 LQKENI. The CDR3 spells CASSTGLTNEKLFF. CDR3 sequence (DNA): TGTGCCAGCTCTACGGGACTAACTAATGAAAAACTGTTTTTT.

This sequence joins TRBV12-5 and TRBJ2-3; no clear D. Germline values: CDR1 LGHNT, CDR2 FRNRAP. The CDR3 has 12 amino acids. V lost 6 bases and J 0 bases, leaving 4 bases between the germline ends. Here the CDR3 DNA reads TGTGCTAGTGGGCTAAGCACAGATACGCAGTATTTT. It yields the protein CASGLSTDTQYF.

This chain links TRBV13 with TRBJ2-2, with 10 nucleotides matching TRBD1. Germline V CDR1 and CDR2: PRHDT, FYEKMQ (reference sequence). The CDR3 has 15 amino acids. V shed 5 bases and J 5 bases; nucleotides not matched to a gene: 5. This chain's CDR3 is CASSLGQGSTGELFF. The CDR3 DNA follows: TGTGCCAGCAGCCTGGGACAGGGGAGTACCGGGGAGCTGTTTTTT.

The chain couples TRBV7-2 to TRBJ1-1; D remains ambiguous. Germline V lookup: CDR1 SGHTA, CDR2 FQGNSA. The V and J ends lost 1 base and 1 base respectively, with 10 bases between them. The CDR3 contains 15 residues. CDR3 sequence reads: CASSLGAWANTEAFF. The CDR3 region has the DNA TGTGCCAGCAGCTTAGGGGCTTGGGCGAACACTGAAGCTTTCTTT.

Comment on this clone: Other DNA sequences from this sample encode an identical CDR3 as well. V and J are TRBV5-1 and TRBJ1-1, with a tentative D call TRBD1 (6 bases). The CDR3 extends over 14 amino acids. CDR1 is SGHRS, CDR2 YFSETQ, per germline. Trimming removed 3 bases from V and 3 bases from J, with 12 bases in between. In DNA form, the CDR3 reads TGCGCCAGCAGCTCACAGGGAGGGGACACTGAAGCTTTCTTT. Protein: CASSSQGGDTEAFF.

V is TRBV5-1 and J is TRBJ2-5, with a weak D call TRBD2 (7 bases). The CDR3 loop spans 14 amino acids. With 5 bases removed from V and 5 bases from J, the gap between germline ends came to 16 bases. Per the germline V gene, CDR1 is SGHRS and CDR2 is YFSETQ. For the CDR3, the DNA is TGCGCCAGCAGTGAAGGGGGGGCGCGGGAGACCCAGTACTTC. Translation: CASSEGGARETQYF.

The J gene is TRBJ2-1, the V gene TRBV3-1 (or the pseudogene TRBV3-2); tentatively, D is TRBD2 (6 bases). Germline loops: CDR1 LGHDT, CDR2 YNNKEL (reference sequence). The CDR3 is 15 residues long. Trimming shortened V by 2 bases and J by 3 bases, and 11 bases separated the two germline ends. The CDR3 DNA follows: TGTGCCAGCAGCCAAAGGGACTCCCGCTACAATGAGCAGTTCTTC. This codes for CASSQRDSRYNEQFF.

Concerning this clone itself: This may be a read error, as it is one base from a much larger clone. In the same sample, other DNA sequences code for this CDR3. This chain connects TRBV11-3 to TRBJ1-1, with D possibly TRBD1 on 6 matching bases. Germline assignment: CDR1 SGHNT and CDR2 YENEEA. The CDR3 loop spans 13 amino acids. The CDR3 DNA follows: TGCGCCCCCCGCCGGGGGGGGGCTACTGAAGCTTTCTTT. Its translation: CAPRRGGATEAFF.

The chain carries TRBV19 and TRBJ1-2; D unresolved. This CDR3 is built from 11 residues. Germline V gene sequence: CDR1 LNHDA, CDR2 SQIVND (reference sequence). The V end was cut by 10 bases, the J end by 2 bases, with 8 bases between. CDR3 loop: CATHGNYGYTF. The DNA for the CDR3 is TGTGCCACCCACGGGAACTATGGCTACACCTTC.

This sequence joins TRBV7-9 and TRBJ1-4; 7 bases align to TRBD1. The CDR3 spans 17 residues. Germline lookup yields CDR1 SEHNR and CDR2 FQNEAQ (reference sequence). With 3 bases clipped from V and 0 bases from J, the junction kept 7 bases outside the gene matches. In DNA form, the CDR3 reads TGTGCCAGCAGCTTTAACCGGGACAGAGCAACTAATGAAAAACTGTTTTTT. This encodes CASSFNRDRATNEKLFF.

The V call is TRBV11-2, the J call TRBJ1-2, with 9 bases that match TRBD1. The V gene's germline CDR1 is SGHAT and CDR2 FQNNGV. The CDR3 loop spans 17 amino acids. V lost 2 bases to trimming and J lost 4 bases; unmatched junction nucleotides: 11. CDR3 bases: TGTGCCAGCAGCTTATCGGGACAGGGCCCCCTTGGCTATGGCTACACCTTC. The encoded protein is CASSLSGQGPLGYGYTF.

This chain links TRBV12-3 or TRBV12-4 with TRBJ2-7; 8 bases are shared with TRBD1. The CDR3 loop spans 13 amino acids. Trimming took 7 bases from V and 3 from J; bases not matched to a gene: 5. This CDR3 is CASTRQGSYEQYF. CDR3 DNA: TGTGCCAGCACCCGACAGGGGAGCTACGAGCAGTACTTC.

The J gene is TRBJ2-1, the V gene TRBV5-1, with a tentative D call TRBD2 (6 bases). V shed 4 bases and J shed 2 bases, with 13 bases lying between them. Germline V gene sequence: CDR1 SGHRS, CDR2 YFSETQ. CDR3 length: 15 amino acids. DNA of the CDR3: TGCGCCAGCAGCCCGGGACTCAGGACCTACAATGAGCAGTTCTTC. Its translation: CASSPGLRTYNEQFF.

On this clone: An end of the junction does not agree with germline; a read error may underlie this. The rearrangement uses TRBV3-1 (or the pseudogene TRBV3-2) and TRBJ1-1; TRBD1 is a possible D gene (5 bases). This CDR3 spans 11 amino acids. Germline V gene lookup returns CDR1 LGHDT and CDR2 YNNKEL (reference sequence). For the CDR3, the DNA is TGTGCGACACAGCAGGGCACTGGAGCTTTCTTT. Amino acid sequence: CATQQGTGAFF.

This chain joins TRBV5-1 and TRBJ1-2; 7 bases fit TRBD1. J lost 5 bases, V lost 2 bases, and 9 bases had no gene match. The CDR3 is made up of 15 amino acids. The V gene's germline CDR1 is SGHRS and CDR2 YFSETQ. CDR3 sequence (DNA): TGCGCCAGCAGCTTTACGGGACAGAATGAATATGGCTACACCTTC. It translates to CASSFTGQNEYGYTF.

The CDR3 DNA is TGCGCCAGCAGCGCCAGACCCGGGACTAGCAGGGAGACCCAGTACTTC. It specifies CASSARPGTSRETQYF. This rearrangement joins TRBV5-1 to TRBJ2-5; TRBD2 aligns across 9 bases. Germline V gene lookup returns CDR1 SGHRS and CDR2 YFSETQ. The V and J ends lost 4 bases and 5 bases, in that order; junction bases with no gene match: 12. The length of the CDR3 is 16 residues.

This chain links TRBV19 with TRBJ2-3; 15 nucleotides line up with TRBD2. Germline V gene data show CDR1 as LNHDA and CDR2 as SQIVND (reference sequence). V lost 8 bases, J lost 4 bases, and 4 bases stayed unmatched. The CDR3 covers 15 residues. The CDR3 loop is CASSWTSGGADTQYF. The CDR3 bases are TGTGCCAGTTCCTGGACTAGCGGGGGGGCAGATACGCAGTATTTT.

V gene TRBV6-5 combines with J gene TRBJ2-7, with TRBD1 as a possible D gene (6 bases). Germline CDR1 reads MNHEY; CDR2 reads SVGAGI. This CDR3 is built from 15 residues. V was trimmed by 6 bases and J by 2 bases, leaving 17 bases between them. DNA of the CDR3: TGTGCCAGCAGGGCAGGGGTTATTGGAACCTACGAGCAGTACTTC. Protein: CASRAGVIGTYEQYF.

The rearrangement joins TRBV5-8 to TRBJ1-2, with a weak D call TRBD1 (5 bases). Trimming cost V 3 bases and J 8 bases, with 20 bases left between them. There are 15 residues in the CDR3. The germline V gene has CDR1 SGHTS and CDR2 YDEGEE. The CDR3 loop is CASSSLILMGRGYTF. The CDR3 DNA follows: TGTGCCAGCAGCTCTCTAATCCTCATGGGGCGGGGCTACACCTTC. Combining the CDR3 with reference TRBV5-8 and TRBJ1-2 gives the whole variable domain EAGVTQSPTHLIKTRGQQATLRCSPISGHTSVYWYQQALGLGLQFLLWYDEGEERNRGNFPPRFSGRQFPNYSSELNVNALELEDSALYLCASSSLILMGRGYTFGSGTRLTVV.

The chain carries TRBV14 and TRBJ1-5; D gene unclear. The CDR3 loop spans 14 amino acids. Looked up from germline, CDR1 is SGHDN and CDR2 is FVKESK. V shed 4 bases and J shed 4 bases, with 11 bases lying between them. As DNA, the CDR3 is TGTGCCAGCAGCCCCTTGGGAGATAATCAGCCCCAGCATTTT. Translating gives CASSPLGDNQPQHF.

The chain uses TRBV18 and TRBJ2-5; 8 bases align to TRBD1. The CDR3 covers 13 residues. The germline gives CDR1 KGHSH, CDR2 LQKENI. Trimming at V came to 5 bases and at J to 4 bases, leaving 3 bases not matched to a gene. The DNA for the CDR3 is TGTGCCAGCTCAAGTGACAGGGGAGAGACCCAGTACTTC. Translated, it gives CASSSDRGETQYF. The variable domain in full, with the rest retrieved from reference TRBV18 and TRBJ2-5, is NAGVMQNPRHLVRRRGQEARLRCSPMKGHSHVYWYRQLPEEGLKFMVYLQKENIIDESGMPKERFSAEFPKEGPSILRIQQVVRGDSAAYFCASSSDRGETQYFGPGTRLLVL.

This clone has more than one count but fewer than ten. CDR3 coding DNA: TGTGCCAGCAGTACAGGAAATAGCAATCAGCCCCAGCATTTT. It encodes CASSTGNSNQPQHF. The chain is built from TRBV27 and TRBJ1-5; TRBD1 is a possible D gene (5 bases). This CDR3 is built from 14 residues. V lost 5 bases to trimming and J lost 0 bases, with 8 bases between them. Per germline, CDR1 MNHEY and CDR2 SMNVEV (reference sequence).